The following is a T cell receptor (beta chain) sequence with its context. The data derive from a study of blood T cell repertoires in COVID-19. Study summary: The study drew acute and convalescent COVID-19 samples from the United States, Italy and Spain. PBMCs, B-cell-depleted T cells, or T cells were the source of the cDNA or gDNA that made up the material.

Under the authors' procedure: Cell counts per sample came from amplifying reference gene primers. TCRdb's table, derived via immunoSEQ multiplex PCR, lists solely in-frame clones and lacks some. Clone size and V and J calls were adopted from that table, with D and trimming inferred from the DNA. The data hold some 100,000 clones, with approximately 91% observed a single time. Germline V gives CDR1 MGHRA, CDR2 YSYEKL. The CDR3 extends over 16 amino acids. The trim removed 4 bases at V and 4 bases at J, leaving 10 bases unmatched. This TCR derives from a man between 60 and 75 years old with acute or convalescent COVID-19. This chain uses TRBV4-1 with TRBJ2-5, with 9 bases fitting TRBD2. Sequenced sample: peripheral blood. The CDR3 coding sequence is TGCGCCAGCAGCCTTGGACTAGCGCAGCGGGCAGAGACCCAGTACTTC. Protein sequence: CASSLGLAQRAETQYF.